The clone carrying this T cell receptor beta chain came up a few times. The TCR beta libraries were generated through quantitative 5'-RACE incorporating molecular barcodes. Each CDR3 protein gets one entry after TCRdb re-called the 5' RACE reads with MiXCR. The sample has hundreds of thousands of distinct CDR3 sequences, under 30% seen once. This sample was taken from a study of CD8 T cells in ankylosing spondylitis. The CDR3 contains 13 residues. Trimming took 2 bases from V and 2 from J, leaving 7 bases between them. CDR1 is SQVTM and CDR2 is ANQGSEA in the germline V gene. What was sequenced was blood, either unsorted or a sorted T cell fraction (not recorded which). The V gene is TRBV29-1, the J gene TRBJ2-1; TRBD1 might be the D (5 bases). The receptor was derived from a male donor with ankylosing spondylitis or in good health (not recorded which). The CDR3 loop is CSVEIRAYNEQFF. For the CDR3, the DNA is TGCAGCGTTGAAATCAGGGCCTACAATGAGCAGTTCTTC.